This T cell receptor beta chain was obtained from a study of Ad26.COV2.S vaccination and SARS-CoV-2 variants. V was shortened by 6 bases and J by 5 bases, with 13 bases between the two germline ends. The CDR3 is 13 residues long. On this clone: Its cognate antigen is unknown.

The assay was immunoSEQ multiplex PCR, and TCRdb's table has in-frame clones only and misses some. The data contain around 420,000 clones, more than 75% of them singletons. The treatment is: some 19 received Ad26.COV2.S at low or high dose, single or two shots; about 5 received placebo; per-sample allocation not given. Sampling was done on day 63 after the first vaccine or placebo injection. A Boston donor was an adult aged 18-55 years. General observations from the study: Total T cell responses were possibly underestimated by TCR breadth and depth analyses. The study found similar non-spike TCR breadth in vaccine and placebo recipients. Compared with placebo recipients, vaccine recipients had higher spike-specific TCR breadth.

The material was peripheral blood, obtained in a trial of Ad26.COV2.S vaccine versus placebo. The origin of this receptor is a person between 18 and 60 years old who received the Ad26.COV2.S COVID-19 vaccine or a placebo. The chain uses TRBV12-3 or TRBV12-4 and TRBJ2-5; either TRBD1 or TRBD2 may fit D (5 bases each). The chain's CDR3 is CASSGTSRETQYF. The CDR3 DNA follows: TGTGCCAGCAGCGGGACGAGCCGGGAGACCCAGTACTTC.